These T cell receptor beta chains were read from a single sample in a study of memory CD4+ T cells and cytomegalovirus serostatus. TCRdb keeps only in-frame clones here, not all; method: immunoSEQ multiplex PCR. This sample has around 25,000 clones, with more than 75% found just once. Sequencing was done on a sample of memory CD4+ T cells from blood. These receptors all stem from an adult in good health and CMV-seronegative. The CDR3 runs from the conserved cysteine through the conserved F or W. D genes are given only for firm matches. Not every row has a clone size; where given, it reads once, few, many or a size class.

CDR3 DNA: TGTGCCAGCAGCTTAGGGGGTCCCCTCAATCAGCCCCAGCATTTT
CDR3 protein: CASSLGGPLNQPQHF
V gene: TRBV7-2
clone size: .
J gene: TRBJ1-5
D gene: .

CDR3 DNA: TGCAGCGTTGGAGACGCGTACGGAGGCTACAATGAGCAGTTCTTC
CDR3 protein: CSVGDAYGGYNEQFF
V gene: TRBV29-1
clone size: .
J gene: TRBJ2-1
D gene: .

CDR3 DNA: TGTGCCAGCAGCTTAGAACCGGACACGGCGAAGTATTTT
CDR3 protein: CASSLEPDTAKYF
V gene: TRBV11-2
clone size: .
J gene: TRBJ2-3
D gene: .

CDR3 DNA: TGTGCCAGCAGCTTGGGACAGATCTCCTACAATGAGCAGTTCTTC
CDR3 protein: CASSLGQISYNEQFF
V gene: TRBV5-8
clone size: .
J gene: TRBJ2-1
D gene: .

CDR3 DNA: TGTGCCAGCTCACCAACAGGGGAGAATGAGCAGTTCTTC
CDR3 protein: CASSPTGENEQFF
V gene: TRBV18
clone size: .
J gene: TRBJ2-1
D gene: TRBD1

CDR3 DNA: TGTGGGCTAGCGGGCTCTGGGGCCAACGTCCTGACTTTC
CDR3 protein: CGLAGSGANVLTF
V gene: TRBV7-9
clone size: few
J gene: TRBJ2-6
D gene: TRBD2

CDR3 DNA: TGTGCCACCAGCAGAGTCGGGGGGCTCTTCTCCGAGCAGTACTTC
CDR3 protein: CATSRVGGLFSEQYF
V gene: TRBV15
clone size: .
J gene: TRBJ2-7
D gene: .

CDR3 DNA: TGTGCCAGCAGCACGCGGACAGGGGGCCTCTATGGCTACACCTTC
CDR3 protein: CASSTRTGGLYGYTF
V gene: TRBV11-2
clone size: .
J gene: TRBJ1-2
D gene: TRBD1

CDR3 DNA: TGTGCCAGCACACCGGGACAGGGAGACTATGGTTACACCTTC
CDR3 protein: CASTPGQGDYGYTF
V gene: TRBV9
clone size: .
J gene: TRBJ1-2
D gene: TRBD1

CDR3 DNA: TGTGCCAGCAGTCCGACTAGCGGGAGTGCCGGGGAGCTGTTTTTT
CDR3 protein: CASSPTSGSAGELFF
V gene: TRBV11-3
clone size: few
J gene: TRBJ2-2
D gene: TRBD2

CDR3 DNA: TGTGCCAGCAGCTTGAATTCAGGGGGAGGGTATGGCTACACCTTC
CDR3 protein: CASSLNSGGGYGYTF
V gene: TRBV7-9
clone size: .
J gene: TRBJ1-2
D gene: TRBD1

CDR3 DNA: TGCGCCAGCAGCTTTGAAACAGGGGGCTACGAGCAGTACTTC
CDR3 protein: CASSFETGGYEQYF
V gene: TRBV5-1
clone size: .
J gene: TRBJ2-7
D gene: TRBD1

CDR3 DNA: TGTGCCAGCAGCAGACTAGCCGCAGATACGCAGTATTTT
CDR3 protein: CASSRLAADTQYF
V gene: TRBV5-4
clone size: .
J gene: TRBJ2-3
D gene: TRBD2

CDR3 DNA: TGCGCCAGCAGCCCCGGTATGGACACCCTCACAGATACGCAGTATTTT
CDR3 protein: CASSPGMDTLTDTQYF
V gene: TRBV5-1
clone size: .
J gene: TRBJ2-3
D gene: .

CDR3 DNA: TGCGCCAGCAGCCAAGTAGATTTGGGACTCTATACCGGGGAGCTGTTTTTT
CDR3 protein: CASSQVDLGLYTGELFF
V gene: TRBV4-1
clone size: .
J gene: TRBJ2-2
D gene: .

CDR3 DNA: TGTGCCAGCAGCCCCGAAAGGGACTATGGCTACACCTTC
CDR3 protein: CASSPERDYGYTF
V gene: TRBV7-2
clone size: .
J gene: TRBJ1-2
D gene: .

CDR3 DNA: TGTGCCAGTAGTACGACAGGGAGTCCCTACAATGAGCAGTTCTTC
CDR3 protein: CASSTTGSPYNEQFF
V gene: TRBV19
clone size: .
J gene: TRBJ2-1
D gene: TRBD1

CDR3 DNA: TGTGCCTGGAGCCCCATAGGGGTGGAAGAGACCCAGTACTTC
CDR3 protein: CAWSPIGVEETQYF
V gene: TRBV30
clone size: few
J gene: TRBJ2-5
D gene: .

CDR3 DNA: TGTGCCAGCAGCTTACAAGGGACTAGCGTCGATGAGCAGTTCTTC
CDR3 protein: CASSLQGTSVDEQFF
V gene: TRBV7-2
clone size: .
J gene: TRBJ2-1
D gene: TRBD2

CDR3 DNA: TGTGCCAGCAGCGGGACTAGCGGGGGCCAAGAGACCCAGTACTTC
CDR3 protein: CASSGTSGGQETQYF
V gene: TRBV7-2
clone size: .
J gene: TRBJ2-5
D gene: TRBD2

CDR3 DNA: TGTGCCAGCAGCCACTACCGACAGGCCTCTGGGGCCAACGTCCTGACTTTC
CDR3 protein: CASSHYRQASGANVLTF
V gene: TRBV7-2
clone size: .
J gene: TRBJ2-6
D gene: .

CDR3 DNA: TGTGCCAGCAGTTTTACCCTAGGTGGGAATCAGCCCCAGCATTTT
CDR3 protein: CASSFTLGGNQPQHF
V gene: TRBV28
clone size: .
J gene: TRBJ1-5
D gene: .

CDR3 DNA: TGTGCCAGCAGCTCTACCCGTGAGGGGAATGAGCAGTTCTTC
CDR3 protein: CASSSTREGNEQFF
V gene: TRBV11-3
clone size: once
J gene: TRBJ2-1
D gene: .

CDR3 DNA: TGTGCCAGCGGTGGGATCAGGGGGGACCTCCGAGTCCACGAGCAGTACTTC
CDR3 protein: CASGGIRGDLRVHEQYF
V gene: TRBV7-2
clone size: .
J gene: TRBJ2-7
D gene: .

CDR3 DNA: TGTGCCAGCAAGACGCAGAAGGACAGGGCAGAAAAACTGTTTTTT
CDR3 protein: CASKTQKDRAEKLFF
V gene: TRBV2
clone size: .
J gene: TRBJ1-4
D gene: TRBD1

CDR3 DNA: TGTGCCAGCAGCGTAGTAGAGTTTGGGACTAGCTTCTACGAGCAGTACTTC
CDR3 protein: CASSVVEFGTSFYEQYF
V gene: TRBV9
clone size: few
J gene: TRBJ2-7
D gene: TRBD2

CDR3 DNA: TGTGCCAGCAGTTTATGGGGGGTTAATGGAAACACCATATATTTT
CDR3 protein: CASSLWGVNGNTIYF
V gene: TRBV28
clone size: .
J gene: TRBJ1-3
D gene: .

CDR3 DNA: TGTGCCAGTAGTATAGAGCGTCAGCCCCAGCATTTT
CDR3 protein: CASSIERQPQHF
V gene: TRBV19
clone size: .
J gene: TRBJ1-5
D gene: .

CDR3 DNA: TGTGCCAGCGTGAGACAGGGAAACTACTACGAGCAGTACTTC
CDR3 protein: CASVRQGNYYEQYF
V gene: TRBV5-6
clone size: .
J gene: TRBJ2-7
D gene: TRBD1

CDR3 DNA: TGTGCCAGCAGGCCGACTAGCGGGAGTTACAATGAGCAGTTCTTC
CDR3 protein: CASRPTSGSYNEQFF
V gene: TRBV7-2
clone size: few
J gene: TRBJ2-1
D gene: TRBD2

CDR3 DNA: TGTGCCAGCAGCGCCGCCCAAAACATTCAGTACTTC
CDR3 protein: CASSAAQNIQYF
V gene: TRBV27
clone size: .
J gene: TRBJ2-4
D gene: .

CDR3 DNA: TGTGCCTGGAGAGGCCAGGAGGGCTATGGCTACACCTTC
CDR3 protein: CAWRGQEGYGYTF
V gene: TRBV30
clone size: .
J gene: TRBJ1-2
D gene: .

CDR3 DNA: TGTGCCAGCAGTTTAAGGCCCCAGGTCCGCTTCAACAATGAGCAGTTCTTC
CDR3 protein: CASSLRPQVRFNNEQFF
V gene: TRBV28
clone size: .
J gene: TRBJ2-1
D gene: .

CDR3 DNA: TGTGCCAGCAGTGACCTGGACAGGGGACAGGAGACCCAGTACTTC
CDR3 protein: CASSDLDRGQETQYF
V gene: TRBV6-1
clone size: .
J gene: TRBJ2-5
D gene: TRBD1

CDR3 DNA: TGTGCCAGCAGCTTAGCCGGGACTAGCGGGACCCAGGGGACCCAGTACTTC
CDR3 protein: CASSLAGTSGTQGTQYF
V gene: TRBV7-2
clone size: .
J gene: TRBJ2-5
D gene: TRBD2

CDR3 DNA: TGTGCCAGCAGCTTAGGGACGGGCTCCTACGAGCAGTACTTC
CDR3 protein: CASSLGTGSYEQYF
V gene: TRBV7-2
clone size: .
J gene: TRBJ2-7
D gene: .

CDR3 DNA: TGCGCCAGCGGGCCCGATACGCAGTATTTT
CDR3 protein: CASGPDTQYF
V gene: TRBV10-2
clone size: .
J gene: TRBJ2-3
D gene: .

CDR3 DNA: TGTGCCAGCAGCGCGGGGACCCCCGGGGAGCTGTTTTTT
CDR3 protein: CASSAGTPGELFF
V gene: TRBV6-6
clone size: .
J gene: TRBJ2-2
D gene: .

CDR3 DNA: TGTGCCAGCAGTTTGACAGCCCACAGCTCCTACAATGAGCAGTTCTTC
CDR3 protein: CASSLTAHSSYNEQFF
V gene: TRBV6-5
clone size: .
J gene: TRBJ2-1
D gene: .

CDR3 DNA: TGTGCCAGCTCACCGCTAAATCGCCAGGGCAATGAGCAGTTCTTC
CDR3 protein: CASSPLNRQGNEQFF
V gene: TRBV18
clone size: .
J gene: TRBJ2-1
D gene: .

CDR3 DNA: TGTGCCAGCGCCCTGGAGGATCGGGGCACTGAAGCTTTCTTT
CDR3 protein: CASALEDRGTEAFF
V gene: TRBV6-1
clone size: .
J gene: TRBJ1-1
D gene: .